The 15 T cell receptor beta chains reported below all come from one sample, sequenced in a study of blood T cells in healthy people across ages. Primers used in a second PCR of about 6 to 11 cycles were a sample-barcoded 5' primer and a J-beta primer mix. TCRdb reprocessed the 5' RACE reads via MiXCR and lists one record per CDR3 protein. This table has around 1.5 million distinct CDR3 sequences, roughly a third appearing once. The specimen was blood. These receptors came from a woman aged 25 to 45 in good health.

The chain uses TRBV5-1 and TRBJ2-5; 10 nucleotides match TRBD1. This CDR3 has 16 amino acids. The germline CDR1 and CDR2 sequences are SGHRS and YFSETQ. The ends lost 2 bases at V and 4 bases at J; junction bases unmatched: 8. CDR3 sequence (DNA): TGCGCCAGCAGCTTTCCTCTGACAGGGGGCGGAGAGACCCAGTACTTC. This translates into CASSFPLTGGGETQYF.

This clonotype was seen more than once but under ten times. This chain links TRBV3-1 with TRBJ2-7; 11 nucleotides line up with TRBD2. Germline V gives CDR1 LGHDT, CDR2 YNNKEL (reference sequence). The CDR3 covers 16 residues. J was trimmed by 8 bases and V by 2 bases; bases with no gene match: 11. This CDR3 reads CASSQIGRTSGHQQYF. Here the CDR3 DNA reads TGTGCCAGCAGCCAAATTGGACGGACTAGCGGGCACCAGCAGTACTTC.

The chain has TRBV19 and TRBJ1-2, with 7 bases matching TRBD1. Germline CDR1 LNHDA, CDR2 SQIVND (reference sequence). V lost 7 bases and J lost 4; bases outside the gene matches: 9. There are 14 residues in the CDR3. The CDR3 loop is CASTDRPRGYGYTF. For the CDR3, the DNA is TGTGCCAGTACGGACAGGCCCCGCGGCTATGGCTACACCTTC.

The rearrangement links TRBV29-1 to TRBJ1-5; 7 nucleotides line up with TRBD1. V shed 4 bases, J shed 5 bases, and the junction held 5 bases outside the gene matches. Germline V gene sequence: CDR1 SQVTM, CDR2 ANQGSEA. The CDR3 is 13 residues long. DNA for the CDR3: TGCAGCGTTGGAGTTCAGGGGGATCAGCCCCAGCATTTT. Its protein product is CSVGVQGDQPQHF.

V usage is TRBV20-1 and J usage is TRBJ2-5; D assignment may be TRBD1 or TRBD2 (5 bases each). The CDR3 spans 16 residues. Deletions cut 7 bases from V and 4 bases from J, with 25 bases between. CDR1 and CDR2 (germline): DFQATT, SNEGSKA (reference sequence). CDR3 nucleotides: TGCAGTGTTTTCAACCGGGACCCAAGGTGGGGAGAGACCCAGTACTTC. It codes for CSVFNRDPRWGETQYF.

This clonotype has a single count. The chain has TRBV20-1 and TRBJ2-5, with unresolved D. V was clipped by 6 bases and J by 1 base, with 15 bases between them. The length of the CDR3 is 14 residues. The germline V gene has CDR1 DFQATT and CDR2 SNEGSKA (reference sequence). In nucleotides, the CDR3 is TGCAGTGCCCCCCCAGCCAGCTTCCAAGAGACCCAGTACTTC. Its translation: CSAPPASFQETQYF.

The chain has TRBV28 and TRBJ2-5, with 12 positions matching TRBD2. The CDR3 is made up of 16 amino acids. After removal of 5 bases from V and 4 bases from J, the junction contained 8 bases not matched to a gene. In germline, CDR1 is MDHEN, CDR2 SYDVKM. The CDR3: CASSPRLAGVSETQYF. DNA of the CDR3: TGTGCCAGCAGTCCCCGACTAGCGGGAGTTTCAGAGACCCAGTACTTC.

The V gene is TRBV11-2, the J gene TRBJ2-3; possibly TRBD2 for D (7 bases). The CDR3 consists of 16 residues. V lost 9 bases to trimming and J lost 2 bases, with 21 bases between them. CDR1 is SGHAT, CDR2 FQNNGV, per germline. CDR3 residues: CASNYWGGADTDTQYF. CDR3 DNA: TGTGCCAGTAATTACTGGGGGGGGGCAGACACAGATACGCAGTATTTT.

This clonotype was picked up a small number of times. The chain carries TRBV20-1 and TRBJ2-7; 10 bases agree with TRBD1. The V gene end was trimmed by 0 bases and the J gene end by 5 bases; junction bases not matched to a gene: 7. CDR1 DFQATT and CDR2 SNEGSKA come from the germline V gene (reference sequence). There are 15 residues in the CDR3. The CDR3 is CSARDRGTGAHEQYF. In nucleotides, the CDR3 is TGCAGTGCTAGAGATAGGGGGACAGGGGCCCACGAGCAGTACTTC.

In the case of this clonotype: The junction does not match germline at one end; this may be a read error. The chain carries TRBV3-1 and TRBJ1-2, with D hard to call. Per germline, CDR1 LGHDT and CDR2 YNNKEL (reference sequence). The CDR3 runs to 15 residues. Here the CDR3 reads CASTQGTNPYYGYTF. CDR3 bases: TGTGCCAGCACCCAAGGAACCAATCCGTACTATGGCTACACCTTC.

The V call is TRBV24-1, the J call TRBJ2-2; TRBD1 matches at 7 bases. CDR1 KGHDR and CDR2 SFDVKD come from the germline V gene. Germline trimming cut 7 bases from V and 4 bases from J; bases unmatched to any gene: 5. This CDR3 comprises 14 residues. CDR3 residues: CATSRGLGTGELFF. In DNA, the CDR3 is TGTGCCACCAGCAGGGGGTTGGGCACCGGGGAGCTGTTTTTT.

This clonotype was found a few times. The chain couples TRBV20-1 to TRBJ2-3; TRBD2 aligns across 8 bases. J was trimmed by 4 bases and V by 2 bases; bases with no gene match: 8. This CDR3 spans 15 amino acids. The germline CDR1 and CDR2 sequences are DFQATT and SNEGSKA (reference sequence). CDR3 in amino acids: CSARNGGAKADTQYF. The DNA for the CDR3 is TGCAGTGCTAGAAACGGGGGGGCTAAGGCAGATACGCAGTATTTT.

This clonotype occurred many times. The chain recombines TRBV7-2 with TRBJ2-7; D is perhaps TRBD2 (6 bases). CDR3 length: 14 residues. Germline V CDR1 and CDR2: SGHTA, FQGNSA. The V gene lost 2 bases and the J gene lost 2 bases, with 10 bases spanning the gap. CDR3 protein: CASSLKGLTYEQYF. CDR3 nucleotide sequence: TGTGCCAGCAGCTTAAAGGGACTTACCTACGAGCAGTACTTC.

V and J are TRBV6-1 and TRBJ1-5; D is perhaps TRBD1 (5 bases). V gave up 11 bases and J gave up 7 bases, with 18 bases separating them. The CDR3 is 13 residues long. Germline V lookup: CDR1 MNHNS, CDR2 SASEGT. CDR3: CAALGGTGQPQHF. CDR3 in DNA: TGTGCCGCCTTGGGAGGGACGGGACAGCCCCAGCATTTT.

The chain is built from TRBV12-3 or TRBV12-4 and TRBJ2-5; no clear D gene. Deletions cut 3 bases from V and 7 bases from J, with 12 bases between. The CDR3 is made up of 13 amino acids. The CDR3 DNA reads as TGTGCCAGCAGTTTCGATCCCGTTGGGACCCAGTACTTC. Its translation: CASSFDPVGTQYF.